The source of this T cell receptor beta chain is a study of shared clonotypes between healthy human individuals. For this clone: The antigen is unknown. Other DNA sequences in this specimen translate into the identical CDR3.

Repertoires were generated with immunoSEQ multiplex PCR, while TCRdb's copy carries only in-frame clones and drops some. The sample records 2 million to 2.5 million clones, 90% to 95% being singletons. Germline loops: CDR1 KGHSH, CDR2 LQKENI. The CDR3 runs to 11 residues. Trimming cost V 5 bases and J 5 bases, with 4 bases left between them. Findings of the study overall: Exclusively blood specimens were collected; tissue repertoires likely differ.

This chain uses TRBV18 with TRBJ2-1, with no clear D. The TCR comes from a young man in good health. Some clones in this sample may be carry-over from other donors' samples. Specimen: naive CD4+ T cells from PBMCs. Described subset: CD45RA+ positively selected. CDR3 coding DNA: TGTGCCAGCTCATCTGACAATGAGCAGTTCTTC. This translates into CASSSDNEQFF.